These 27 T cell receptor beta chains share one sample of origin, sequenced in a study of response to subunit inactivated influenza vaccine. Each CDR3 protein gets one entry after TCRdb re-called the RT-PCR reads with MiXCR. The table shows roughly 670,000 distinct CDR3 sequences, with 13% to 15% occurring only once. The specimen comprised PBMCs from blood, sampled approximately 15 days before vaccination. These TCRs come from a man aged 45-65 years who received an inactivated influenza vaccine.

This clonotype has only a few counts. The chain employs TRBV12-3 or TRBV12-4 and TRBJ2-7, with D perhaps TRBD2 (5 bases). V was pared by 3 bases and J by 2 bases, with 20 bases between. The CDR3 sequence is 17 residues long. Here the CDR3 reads CASSFPSSPTRTYEQYF. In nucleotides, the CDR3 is TGTGCCAGCAGTTTCCCTAGCTCCCCAACAAGGACCTACGAGCAGTACTTC.

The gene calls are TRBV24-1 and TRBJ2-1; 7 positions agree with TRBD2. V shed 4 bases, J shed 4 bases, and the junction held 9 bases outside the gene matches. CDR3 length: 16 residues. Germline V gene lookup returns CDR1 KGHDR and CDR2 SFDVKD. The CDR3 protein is CATSDRTRGRYNEQFF. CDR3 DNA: TGTGCCACCAGTGACCGAACGCGGGGGAGGTACAATGAGCAGTTCTTC.

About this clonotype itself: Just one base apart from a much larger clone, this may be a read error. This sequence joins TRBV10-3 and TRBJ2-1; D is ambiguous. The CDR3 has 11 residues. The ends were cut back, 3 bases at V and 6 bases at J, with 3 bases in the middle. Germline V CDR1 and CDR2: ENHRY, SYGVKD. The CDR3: CAISEVNEQFF. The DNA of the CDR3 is TGTGCCATCAGTGAAGTCAATGAGCAGTTCTTC.

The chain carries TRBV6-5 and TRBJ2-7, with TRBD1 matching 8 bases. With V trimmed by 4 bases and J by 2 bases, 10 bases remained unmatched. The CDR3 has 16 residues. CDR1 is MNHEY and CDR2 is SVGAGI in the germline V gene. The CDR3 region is CASSSHRTGSTYEQYF. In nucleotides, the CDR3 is TGTGCCAGCAGTTCGCACCGGACAGGGAGCACCTACGAGCAGTACTTC.

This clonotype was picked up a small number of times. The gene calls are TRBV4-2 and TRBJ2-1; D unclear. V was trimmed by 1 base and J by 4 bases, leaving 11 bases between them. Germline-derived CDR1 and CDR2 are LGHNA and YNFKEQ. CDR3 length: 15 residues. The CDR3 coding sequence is TGTGCCAGCAGCCAAGGGATGAGTTTGTACAATGAGCAGTTCTTC. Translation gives CASSQGMSLYNEQFF.

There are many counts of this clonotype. CDR3 bases: TGTGCCATCAGTGAGCTTGAGAATCAGCCCCAGCATTTT. Residues: CAISELENQPQHF. This chain joins TRBV10-3 and TRBJ1-5; D unclear. V was clipped by 2 bases and J by 4 bases, with 6 bases between them. This CDR3 has 13 amino acids. Germline CDR1 and CDR2: ENHRY and SYGVKD.

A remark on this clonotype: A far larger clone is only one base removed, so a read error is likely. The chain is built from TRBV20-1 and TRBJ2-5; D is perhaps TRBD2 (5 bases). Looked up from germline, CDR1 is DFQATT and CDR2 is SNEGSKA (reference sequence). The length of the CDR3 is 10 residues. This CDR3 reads CGASRETQYF. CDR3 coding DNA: TGCGGTGCTAGCAGGGAGACCCAGTACTTC.

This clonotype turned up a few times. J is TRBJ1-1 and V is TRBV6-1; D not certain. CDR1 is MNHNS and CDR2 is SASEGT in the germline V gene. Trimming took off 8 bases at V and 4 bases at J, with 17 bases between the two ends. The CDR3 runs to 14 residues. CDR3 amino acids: CASSLAFGRTEAFF. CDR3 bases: TGTGCCAGCTCCCTGGCATTTGGTCGCACTGAAGCTTTCTTT.

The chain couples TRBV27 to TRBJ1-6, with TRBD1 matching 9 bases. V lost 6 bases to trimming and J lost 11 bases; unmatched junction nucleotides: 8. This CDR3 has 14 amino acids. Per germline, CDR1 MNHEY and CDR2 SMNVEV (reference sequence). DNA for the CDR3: TGTGCCAGCAGGCAGACAGGGGGTGAAACACCCCTCCACTTT. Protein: CASRQTGGETPLHF.

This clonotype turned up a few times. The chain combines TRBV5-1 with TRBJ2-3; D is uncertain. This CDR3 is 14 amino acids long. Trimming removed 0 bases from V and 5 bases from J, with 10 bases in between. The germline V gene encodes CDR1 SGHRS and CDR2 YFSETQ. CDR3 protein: CASSLDGRQDTQYF. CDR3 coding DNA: TGCGCCAGCAGCTTGGATGGACGGCAAGATACGCAGTATTTT.

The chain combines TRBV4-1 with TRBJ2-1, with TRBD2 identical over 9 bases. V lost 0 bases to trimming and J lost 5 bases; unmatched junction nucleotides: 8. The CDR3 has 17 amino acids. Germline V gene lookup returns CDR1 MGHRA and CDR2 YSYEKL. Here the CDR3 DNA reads TGCGCCAGCAGCCAAGACGGGCGCGGGGGGGCAAACAATGAGCAGTTCTTC. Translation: CASSQDGRGGANNEQFF.

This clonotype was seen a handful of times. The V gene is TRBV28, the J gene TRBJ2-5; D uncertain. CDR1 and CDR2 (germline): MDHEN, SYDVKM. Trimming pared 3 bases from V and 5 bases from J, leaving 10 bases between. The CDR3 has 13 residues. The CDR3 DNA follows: TGTGCCAGCAGTTTCGGGCAATCCGAGACCCAGTACTTC. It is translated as CASSFGQSETQYF.

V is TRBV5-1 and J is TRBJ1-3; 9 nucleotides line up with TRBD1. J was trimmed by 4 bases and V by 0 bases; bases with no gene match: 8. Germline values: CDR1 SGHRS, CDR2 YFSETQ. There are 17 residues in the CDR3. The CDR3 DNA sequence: TGCGCCAGCAGCTTGGCCGGGACAGGGCAAGGAGGAAACACCATATATTTT. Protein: CASSLAGTGQGGNTIYF.

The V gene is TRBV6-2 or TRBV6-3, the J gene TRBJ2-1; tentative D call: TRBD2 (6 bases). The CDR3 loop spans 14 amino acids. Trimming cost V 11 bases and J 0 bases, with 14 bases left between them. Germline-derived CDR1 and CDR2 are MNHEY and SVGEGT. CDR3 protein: CAGGSAGSYNEQFF. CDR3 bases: TGTGCCGGGGGGAGCGCCGGCTCCTACAATGAGCAGTTCTTC.

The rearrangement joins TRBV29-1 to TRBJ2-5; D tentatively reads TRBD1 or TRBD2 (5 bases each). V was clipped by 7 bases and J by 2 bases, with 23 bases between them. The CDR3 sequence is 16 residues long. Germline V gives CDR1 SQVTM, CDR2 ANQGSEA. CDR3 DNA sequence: TGCAGCGGCGATGGGGGAGTGGGCCAAGGACAAGAGACCCAGTACTTC. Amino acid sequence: CSGDGGVGQGQETQYF.

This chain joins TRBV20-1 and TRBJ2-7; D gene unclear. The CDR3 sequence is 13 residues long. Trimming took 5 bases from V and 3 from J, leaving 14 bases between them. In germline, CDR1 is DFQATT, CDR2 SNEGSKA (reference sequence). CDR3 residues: CSAEPREVYEQYF. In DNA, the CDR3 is TGCAGTGCTGAACCAAGGGAAGTCTACGAGCAGTACTTC.

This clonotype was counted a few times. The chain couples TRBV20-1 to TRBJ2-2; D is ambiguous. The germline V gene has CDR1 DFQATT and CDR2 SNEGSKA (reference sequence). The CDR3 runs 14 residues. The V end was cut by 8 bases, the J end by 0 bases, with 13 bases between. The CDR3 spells CSTGPLANTGELFF. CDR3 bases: TGCAGTACCGGACCGCTCGCGAACACCGGGGAGCTGTTTTTT.

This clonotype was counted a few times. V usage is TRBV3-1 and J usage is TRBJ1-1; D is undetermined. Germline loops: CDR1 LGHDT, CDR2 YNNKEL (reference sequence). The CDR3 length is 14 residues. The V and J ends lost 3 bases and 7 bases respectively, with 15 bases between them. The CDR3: CASSHGYGLSEAFF. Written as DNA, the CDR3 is TGTGCCAGCAGCCACGGGTACGGTTTAAGTGAAGCTTTCTTT.

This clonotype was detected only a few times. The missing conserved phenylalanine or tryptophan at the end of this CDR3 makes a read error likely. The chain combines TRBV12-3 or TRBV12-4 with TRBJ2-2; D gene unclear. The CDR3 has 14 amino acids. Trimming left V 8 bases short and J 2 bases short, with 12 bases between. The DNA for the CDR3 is TGTGCCAGCTCCGACACTCAAAACACCGGGGAGCTGTTTTGT. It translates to CASSDTQNTGELFC.

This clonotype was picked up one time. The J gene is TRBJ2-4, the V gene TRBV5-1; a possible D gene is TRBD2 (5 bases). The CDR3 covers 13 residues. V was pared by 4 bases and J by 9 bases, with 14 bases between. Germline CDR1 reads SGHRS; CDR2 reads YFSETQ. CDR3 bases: TGCGCCAGCAGCGAACTAGGGATAGGCATTCAGTACTTC. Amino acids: CASSELGIGIQYF.

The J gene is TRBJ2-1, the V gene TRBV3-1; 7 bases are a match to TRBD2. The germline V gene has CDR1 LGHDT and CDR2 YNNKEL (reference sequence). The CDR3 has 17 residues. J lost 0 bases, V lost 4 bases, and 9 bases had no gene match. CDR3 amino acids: CASSRLTSASSYNEQFF. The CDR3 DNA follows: TGTGCCAGCAGCCGGCTCACTAGCGCGAGCTCCTACAATGAGCAGTTCTTC.

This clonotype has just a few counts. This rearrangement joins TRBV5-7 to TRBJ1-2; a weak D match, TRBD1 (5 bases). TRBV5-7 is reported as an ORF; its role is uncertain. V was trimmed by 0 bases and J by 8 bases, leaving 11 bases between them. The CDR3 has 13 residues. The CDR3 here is CASSLAKGLGYTF. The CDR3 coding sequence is TGTGCCAGCAGCTTGGCGAAGGGGCTGGGCTACACCTTC.

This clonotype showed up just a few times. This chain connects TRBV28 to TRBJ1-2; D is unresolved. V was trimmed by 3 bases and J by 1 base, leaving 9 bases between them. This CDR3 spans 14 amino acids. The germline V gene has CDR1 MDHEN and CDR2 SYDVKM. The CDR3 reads CASSFFGSNYGYTF. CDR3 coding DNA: TGTGCCAGCAGTTTTTTCGGGAGTAACTATGGCTACACCTTC.

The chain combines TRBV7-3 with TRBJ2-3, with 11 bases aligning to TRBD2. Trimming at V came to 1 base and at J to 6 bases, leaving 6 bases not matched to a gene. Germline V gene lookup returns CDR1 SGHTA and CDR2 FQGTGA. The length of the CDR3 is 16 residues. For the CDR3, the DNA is TGTGCCAGCAGCTTAAATAGCGGGAGGGCCTGGGATACGCAGTATTTT. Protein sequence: CASSLNSGRAWDTQYF.

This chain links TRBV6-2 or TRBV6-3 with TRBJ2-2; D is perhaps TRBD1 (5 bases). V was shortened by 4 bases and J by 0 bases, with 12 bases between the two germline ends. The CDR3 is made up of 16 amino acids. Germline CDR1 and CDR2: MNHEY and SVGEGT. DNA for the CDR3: TGTGCCAGCAGTTTCGACAGCTCCTCGAACACCGGGGAGCTGTTTTTT. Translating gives CASSFDSSSNTGELFF.

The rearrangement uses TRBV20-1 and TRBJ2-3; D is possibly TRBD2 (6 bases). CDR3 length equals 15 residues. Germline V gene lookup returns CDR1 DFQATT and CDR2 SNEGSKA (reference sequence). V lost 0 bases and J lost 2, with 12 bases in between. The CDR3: CSARDRLVPTDTQYF. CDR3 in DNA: TGCAGTGCTAGAGATCGACTAGTGCCCACAGATACGCAGTATTTT.

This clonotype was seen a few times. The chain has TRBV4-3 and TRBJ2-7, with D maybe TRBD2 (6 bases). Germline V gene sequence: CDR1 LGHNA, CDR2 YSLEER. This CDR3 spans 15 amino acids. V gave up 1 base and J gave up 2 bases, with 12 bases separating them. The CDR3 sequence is CASSQVLAVTYEQYF. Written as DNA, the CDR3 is TGCGCCAGCAGCCAAGTATTAGCGGTAACCTACGAGCAGTACTTC.